This T cell receptor beta chain was sequenced during a study of blood T cell repertoires in COVID-19. Study summary: Donors in the United States, Italy and Spain gave samples during acute or convalescent COVID-19.

In the original workflow: Reference gene primer amplification yielded estimated nucleated cell counts. Clones were read by immunoSEQ multiplex PCR, and TCRdb kept only the in-frame ones, dropping some. V and J calls and clone size follow that table, whereas D and trimming were derived from the DNA. The repertoire holds 300,000 to 450,000 clones, with about nine tenths as singletons. Patients of the Seattle cohort, enrolled during active infection, were followed longitudinally. In germline, CDR1 is LGHDT, CDR2 YNNKEL (reference sequence). The trim removed 4 bases at V and 8 bases at J, leaving 5 bases unmatched. The CDR3 sequence is 14 residues long.

The chain carries TRBV3-1 (or the pseudogene TRBV3-2) and TRBJ2-1, with TRBD1 identical over 10 bases. The receptor comes from a woman aged 60-75 years with COVID-19, enrolled during active disease. The sample comprised peripheral blood. The CDR3 here is CASSRTGGFDEQFF. The DNA of the CDR3 is TGTGCCAGCAGCCGGACAGGGGGTTTCGATGAGCAGTTCTTC.